Following are 7 T cell receptor beta chains from one sample sequenced in a study of metastatic and nonmetastatic thyroid tumors. TCRdb re-called the PCR reads via MiXCR. The sample includes about 16,000 clones, roughly 13% of them seen just once. None of the patients had undergone any treatment ahead of thyroid surgery. Source material: blood. These receptors all stem from a female donor with papillary thyroid cancer or a benign thyroid nodule (not recorded which). Some clones in this sample may be carry-over from other donors' samples.

This clone was counted once. The genes are TRBV11-3 and TRBJ2-1; D is uncertain. Trimming pared 5 bases from V and 10 bases from J, leaving 18 bases between. Germline assignment: CDR1 SGHNT and CDR2 YENEEA. The CDR3 runs to 14 residues. This chain's CDR3 is CASSDRDGLKEQFF. CDR3 nucleotide sequence: TGTGCCAGCAGCGACCGAGACGGGTTAAAGGAGCAGTTCTTC.

The rearrangement uses TRBV10-3 and TRBJ1-4; no firm D call. The V gene's germline CDR1 is ENHRY and CDR2 SYGVKD. This CDR3 comprises 15 residues. V lost 6 bases, J lost 5 bases, and 16 bases lay in between. For the CDR3, the DNA is TGTGCCATCAGGGAGGGTGGCAGGAGGAATGAAAAACTGTTTTTT. Translating gives CAIREGGRRNEKLFF.

On this clone itself: At one end the junction does not follow the germline gene, possibly because of a read error. The chain employs TRBV11-2 and TRBJ2-1; 8 nucleotides match TRBD2. CDR3 size: 15 residues. The germline gives CDR1 SGHAT, CDR2 FQNNGV. In nucleotides, the CDR3 is TGTGCCAGCAGCCTTTTGCGGGGGGATTACAATGAGCATTTCTTC. Translating it yields CASSLLRGDYNEHFF.

This clone showed up many times. This sequence joins TRBV4-3 and TRBJ2-1; D uncertain. The germline V gene has CDR1 LGHNA and CDR2 YSLEER. The CDR3 is 15 amino acids. The V and J ends lost 2 bases and 4 bases respectively, with 12 bases between them. The DNA for the CDR3 is TGCGCCAGCAGCCAAACCGGTTCCGGGTACAATGAGCAGTTCTTC. Residues: CASSQTGSGYNEQFF.

This clone rates as medium-sized (0.01 to 0.1%). The chain links TRBV27 to TRBJ2-1; 15 positions agree with TRBD2. In germline, CDR1 is MNHEY, CDR2 SMNVEV (reference sequence). The CDR3 is 16 amino acids. J gave up 6 bases and V 3 bases, and 3 bases lay outside the gene matches. Here the CDR3 reads CASSLRTSGRVNEQFF. The CDR3 coding sequence is TGTGCCAGCAGTTTGCGGACTAGCGGGAGGGTCAATGAGCAGTTCTTC.

This clone occurred many times. A much larger clone differs from this one at a single base, so this may be a read error. The rearrangement uses TRBV28 and TRBJ1-2, with D tentatively TRBD1 (5 bases). This CDR3 comprises 12 residues. Germline CDR1 reads MDHEN; CDR2 reads SYDVKM. The germline V and J ends were trimmed by 8 bases and 4 bases, with 11 bases remaining between them. The CDR3 DNA reads as TGTGCCAGCCGAGGGGCTGCCTATGGCTACACCTTC. Amino acid sequence: CASRGAAYGYTF.

This clone was found many times. This chain uses TRBV12-3 or TRBV12-4 with TRBJ2-7; the match to TRBD2 covers 11 bases. With 3 bases clipped from V and 4 bases from J, the junction kept 2 bases outside the gene matches. This CDR3 is built from 14 residues. The DNA of the CDR3 is TGTGCCAGCAGTTTTGTAGCGGGAGGGTACGAGCAGTACTTC. The encoded protein is CASSFVAGGYEQYF.